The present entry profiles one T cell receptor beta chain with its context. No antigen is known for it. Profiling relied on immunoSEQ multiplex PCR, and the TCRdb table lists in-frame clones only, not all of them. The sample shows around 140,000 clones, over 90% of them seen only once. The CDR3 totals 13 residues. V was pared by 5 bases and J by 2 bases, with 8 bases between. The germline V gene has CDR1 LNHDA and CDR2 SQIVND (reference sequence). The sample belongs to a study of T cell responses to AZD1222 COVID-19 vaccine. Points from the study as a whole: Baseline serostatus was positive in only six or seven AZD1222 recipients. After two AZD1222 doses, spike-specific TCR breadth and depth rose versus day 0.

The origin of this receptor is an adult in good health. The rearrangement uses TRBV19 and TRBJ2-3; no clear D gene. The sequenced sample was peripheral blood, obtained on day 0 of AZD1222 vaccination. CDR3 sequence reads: CASSPGYTDTQYF. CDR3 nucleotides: TGTGCCAGTAGTCCCGGGTACACAGATACGCAGTATTTT.